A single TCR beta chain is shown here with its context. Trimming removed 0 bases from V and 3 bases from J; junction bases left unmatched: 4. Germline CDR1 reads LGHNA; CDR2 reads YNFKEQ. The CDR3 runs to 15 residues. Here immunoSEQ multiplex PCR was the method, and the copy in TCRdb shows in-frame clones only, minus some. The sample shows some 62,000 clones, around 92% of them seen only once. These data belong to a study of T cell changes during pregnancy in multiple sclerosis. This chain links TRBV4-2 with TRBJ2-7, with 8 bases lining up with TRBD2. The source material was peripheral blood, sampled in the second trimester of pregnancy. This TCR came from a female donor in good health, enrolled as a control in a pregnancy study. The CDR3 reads CASSQDSGARYEQYF. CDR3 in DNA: TGTGCCAGCAGCCAAGATAGCGGGGCCCGCTACGAGCAGTACTTC.